The present TCR beta chain was sequenced within a study of TIL therapy for anti-PD-1-resistant metastatic lung cancer. Sequencing used immunoSEQ v3. TCRdb's table, derived via immunoSEQ multiplex PCR, lists solely in-frame clones and lacks some. The data hold tens of thousands of clones, with over 70% observed a single time. This CDR3 is built from 13 residues. The time point denotes: pre-treatment sample, taken before nivolumab and TIL therapy. This sequence was found in a person aged 30 to 80 with non-small cell lung cancer. The chain combines TRBV21-1 with TRBJ1-3. TRBV21-1 is a listed pseudogene. The sample consisted of blood, taken at baseline. The CDR3 region is CASSDPSGNTIYF. CDR3 nucleotide sequence: TGTGCCAGCAGCGATCCCTCTGGAAACACCATATATTTT.